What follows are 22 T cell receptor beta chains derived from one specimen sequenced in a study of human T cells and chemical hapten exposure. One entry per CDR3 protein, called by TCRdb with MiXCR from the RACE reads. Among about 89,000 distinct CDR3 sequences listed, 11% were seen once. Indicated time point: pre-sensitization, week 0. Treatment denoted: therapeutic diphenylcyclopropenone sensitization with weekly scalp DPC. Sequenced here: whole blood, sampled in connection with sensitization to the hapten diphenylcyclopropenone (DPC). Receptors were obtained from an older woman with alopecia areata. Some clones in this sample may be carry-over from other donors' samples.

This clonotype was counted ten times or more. Here the CDR3 reads CASSYSRAGEQYF. The CDR3 bases are TGTGCCAGCAGTTACTCCAGGGCGGGCGAGCAGTACTTC. The rearrangement links TRBV6-5 to TRBJ2-7, with D perhaps assigned TRBD1 or TRBD2 (5 bases each). The CDR3 consists of 13 residues. Germline CDR1 and CDR2: MNHEY and SVGAGI. V lost 0 bases to trimming and J lost 6 bases, with 9 bases between them.

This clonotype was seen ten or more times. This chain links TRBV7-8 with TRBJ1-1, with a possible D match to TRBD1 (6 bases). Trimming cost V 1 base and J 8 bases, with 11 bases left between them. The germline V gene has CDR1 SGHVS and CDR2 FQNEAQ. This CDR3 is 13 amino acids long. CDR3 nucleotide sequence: TGTGCCAGCAGCTTAGGAGACAGGAGGGAAGCTTTCTTT. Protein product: CASSLGDRREAFF.

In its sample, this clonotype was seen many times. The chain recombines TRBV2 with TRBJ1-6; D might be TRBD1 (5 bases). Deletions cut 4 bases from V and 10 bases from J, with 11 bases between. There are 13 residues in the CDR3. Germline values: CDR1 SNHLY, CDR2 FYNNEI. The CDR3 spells CASSAGVGSPLHF. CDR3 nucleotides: TGTGCCAGCAGTGCGGGGGTGGGGTCACCCCTCCACTTT.

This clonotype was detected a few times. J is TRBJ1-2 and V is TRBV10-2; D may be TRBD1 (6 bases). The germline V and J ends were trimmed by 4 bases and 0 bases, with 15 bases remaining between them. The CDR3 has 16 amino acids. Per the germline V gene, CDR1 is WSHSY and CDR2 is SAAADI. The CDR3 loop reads CASSGQVHSANYGYTF. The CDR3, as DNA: TGCGCCAGCAGTGGACAGGTGCACTCCGCTAACTATGGCTACACCTTC.

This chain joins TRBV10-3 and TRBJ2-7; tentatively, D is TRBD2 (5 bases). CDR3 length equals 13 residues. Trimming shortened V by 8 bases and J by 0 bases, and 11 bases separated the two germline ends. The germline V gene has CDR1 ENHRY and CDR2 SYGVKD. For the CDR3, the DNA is TGTGCCATCGGGTCTAGCCCCTCCTACGAGCAGTACTTC. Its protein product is CAIGSSPSYEQYF.

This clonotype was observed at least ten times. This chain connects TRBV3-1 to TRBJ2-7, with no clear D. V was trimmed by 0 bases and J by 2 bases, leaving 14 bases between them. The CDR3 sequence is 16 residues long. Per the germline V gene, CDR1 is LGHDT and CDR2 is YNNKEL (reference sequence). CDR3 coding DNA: TGTGCCAGCAGCCAAGATTTGGCCCACGGCACCTACGAGCAGTACTTC. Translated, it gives CASSQDLAHGTYEQYF.

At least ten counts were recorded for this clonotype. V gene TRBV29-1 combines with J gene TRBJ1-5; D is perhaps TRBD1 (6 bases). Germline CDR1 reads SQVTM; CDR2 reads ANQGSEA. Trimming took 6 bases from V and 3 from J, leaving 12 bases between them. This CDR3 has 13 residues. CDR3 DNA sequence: TGCAGCGTCCAGGACAGCCACAATCAGCCCCAGCATTTT. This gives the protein CSVQDSHNQPQHF.

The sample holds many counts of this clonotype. CDR3 residues: CASSRLGETQYF. As DNA, the CDR3 is TGTGCCAGTAGTAGGTTGGGAGAGACCCAGTACTTC. This chain joins TRBV19 and TRBJ2-5, with D uncertain. Germline assignment: CDR1 LNHDA and CDR2 SQIVND (reference sequence). The CDR3 is made up of 12 amino acids. V lost 4 bases and J 4 bases, leaving 7 bases between the germline ends.

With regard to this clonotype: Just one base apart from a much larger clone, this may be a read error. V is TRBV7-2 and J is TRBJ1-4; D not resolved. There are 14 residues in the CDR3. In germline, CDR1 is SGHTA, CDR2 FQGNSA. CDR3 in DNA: TGTGCCAACAGCTTTGGACCAACTAATGAAAAACTGTTTTTT. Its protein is CANSFGPTNEKLFF.

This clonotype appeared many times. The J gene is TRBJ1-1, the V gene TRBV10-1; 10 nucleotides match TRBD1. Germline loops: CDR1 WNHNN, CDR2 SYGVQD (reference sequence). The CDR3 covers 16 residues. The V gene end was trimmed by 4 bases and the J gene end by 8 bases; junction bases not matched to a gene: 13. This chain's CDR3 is CASSANSGTGAREAFF. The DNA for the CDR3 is TGCGCCAGCAGTGCCAACTCCGGGACAGGGGCTCGAGAAGCTTTCTTT.

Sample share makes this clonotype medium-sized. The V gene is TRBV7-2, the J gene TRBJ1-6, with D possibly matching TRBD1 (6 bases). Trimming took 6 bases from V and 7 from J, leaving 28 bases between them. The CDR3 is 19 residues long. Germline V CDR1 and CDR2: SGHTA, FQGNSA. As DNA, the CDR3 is TGTGCCAGCAGTCTTTTGGTCAGGGGTTTTCCCGCGCAAAATTCACCCCTCCACTTT. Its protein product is CASSLLVRGFPAQNSPLHF.

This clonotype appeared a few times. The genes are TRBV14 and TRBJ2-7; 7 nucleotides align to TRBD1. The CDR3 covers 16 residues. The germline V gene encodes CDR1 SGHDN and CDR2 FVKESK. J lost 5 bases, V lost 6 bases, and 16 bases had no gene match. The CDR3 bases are TGTGCCAGCAGAAAGGGTTCGACAGGGCTGATGCACGAGCAGTACTTC. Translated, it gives CASRKGSTGLMHEQYF.

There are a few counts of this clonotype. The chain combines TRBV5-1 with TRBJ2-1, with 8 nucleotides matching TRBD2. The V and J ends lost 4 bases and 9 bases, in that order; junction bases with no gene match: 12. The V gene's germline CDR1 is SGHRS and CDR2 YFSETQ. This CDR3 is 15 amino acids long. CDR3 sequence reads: CASSRSGGFVGEQFF. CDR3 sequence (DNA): TGCGCCAGCAGCCGAAGCGGGGGTTTCGTCGGTGAGCAGTTCTTC.

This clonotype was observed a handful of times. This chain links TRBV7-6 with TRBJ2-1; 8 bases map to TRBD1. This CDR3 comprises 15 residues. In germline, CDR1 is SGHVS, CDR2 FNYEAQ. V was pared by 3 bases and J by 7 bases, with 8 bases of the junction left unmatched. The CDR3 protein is CASSLTDRGGNEQFF. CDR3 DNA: TGTGCCAGCAGCTTGACAGACAGGGGTGGTAATGAGCAGTTCTTC.

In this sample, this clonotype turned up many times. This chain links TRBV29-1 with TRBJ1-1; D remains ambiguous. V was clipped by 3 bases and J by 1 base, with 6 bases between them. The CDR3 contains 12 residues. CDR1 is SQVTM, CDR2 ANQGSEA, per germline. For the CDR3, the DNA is TGCAGCGTTGATCGGGCGAACACTGAAGCTTTCTTT. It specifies CSVDRANTEAFF.

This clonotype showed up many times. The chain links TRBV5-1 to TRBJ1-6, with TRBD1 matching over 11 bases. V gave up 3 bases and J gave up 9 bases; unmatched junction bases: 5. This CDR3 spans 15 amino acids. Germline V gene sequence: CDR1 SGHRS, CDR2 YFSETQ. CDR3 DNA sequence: TGCGCCAGCAGCTGGGGGACAGGGGGTAGTTCACCCCTCCACTTT. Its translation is CASSWGTGGSSPLHF.

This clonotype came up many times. The CDR3 is CASSHGLIRQETQYF. CDR3 sequence (DNA): TGTGCCAGCAGCCACGGACTAATTAGGCAAGAGACCCAGTACTTC. This chain joins TRBV16 and TRBJ2-5, with D maybe TRBD2 (6 bases). From germline, CDR1 is KGHSY and CDR2 FQNENV. V gave up 3 bases and J gave up 2 bases, with 13 bases separating them. This CDR3 has 15 amino acids.

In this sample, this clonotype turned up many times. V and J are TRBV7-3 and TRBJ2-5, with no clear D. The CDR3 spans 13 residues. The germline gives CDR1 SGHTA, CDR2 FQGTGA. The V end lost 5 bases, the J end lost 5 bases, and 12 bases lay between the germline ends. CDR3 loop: CASSLMGGETQYF. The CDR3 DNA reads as TGTGCCAGCAGCCTCATGGGTGGGGAGACCCAGTACTTC. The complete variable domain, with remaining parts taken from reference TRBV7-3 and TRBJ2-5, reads GAGVSQTPSNKVTEKGKYVELRCDPISGHTALYWYRQSLGQGPEFLIYFQGTGAADDSGLPNDRFFAVRPEGSVSTLKIQRTERGDSAVYLCASSLMGGETQYFGPGTRLLVL.

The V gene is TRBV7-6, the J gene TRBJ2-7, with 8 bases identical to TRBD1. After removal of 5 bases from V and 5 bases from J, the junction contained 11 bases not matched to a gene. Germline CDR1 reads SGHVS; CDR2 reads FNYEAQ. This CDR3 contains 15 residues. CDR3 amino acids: CASSPTGQGGHEQYF. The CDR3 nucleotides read TGTGCCAGCAGCCCAACTGGACAGGGTGGTCACGAGCAGTACTTC.

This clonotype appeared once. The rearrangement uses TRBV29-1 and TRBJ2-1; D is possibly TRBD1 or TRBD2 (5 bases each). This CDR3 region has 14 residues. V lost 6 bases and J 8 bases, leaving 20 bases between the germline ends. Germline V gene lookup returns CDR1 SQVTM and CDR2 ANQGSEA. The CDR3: CSVSPGPTYYEQFF. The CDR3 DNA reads TGCAGCGTGTCACCGGGACCAACCTATTATGAGCAGTTCTTC.

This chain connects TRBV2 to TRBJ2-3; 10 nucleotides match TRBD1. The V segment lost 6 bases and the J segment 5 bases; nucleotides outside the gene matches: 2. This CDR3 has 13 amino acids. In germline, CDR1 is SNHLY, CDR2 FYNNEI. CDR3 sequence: CASSRDRGDTQYF. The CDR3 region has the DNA TGTGCCAGCAGCAGGGACAGGGGAGATACGCAGTATTTT.

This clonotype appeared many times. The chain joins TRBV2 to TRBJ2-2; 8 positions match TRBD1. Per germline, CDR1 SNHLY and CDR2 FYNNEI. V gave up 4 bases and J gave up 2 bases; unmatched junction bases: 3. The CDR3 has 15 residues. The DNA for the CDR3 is TGTGCCAGCAGTGGACAGGGGCCTAACACCGGGGAGCTGTTTTTT. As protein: CASSGQGPNTGELFF. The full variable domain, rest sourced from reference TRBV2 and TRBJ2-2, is EPEVTQTPSHQVTQMGQEVILRCVPISNHLYFYWYRQILGQKVEFLVSFYNNEISEKSEIFDDQFSVERPDGSNFTLKIRSTKLEDSAMYFCASSGQGPNTGELFFGEGSRLTVL.